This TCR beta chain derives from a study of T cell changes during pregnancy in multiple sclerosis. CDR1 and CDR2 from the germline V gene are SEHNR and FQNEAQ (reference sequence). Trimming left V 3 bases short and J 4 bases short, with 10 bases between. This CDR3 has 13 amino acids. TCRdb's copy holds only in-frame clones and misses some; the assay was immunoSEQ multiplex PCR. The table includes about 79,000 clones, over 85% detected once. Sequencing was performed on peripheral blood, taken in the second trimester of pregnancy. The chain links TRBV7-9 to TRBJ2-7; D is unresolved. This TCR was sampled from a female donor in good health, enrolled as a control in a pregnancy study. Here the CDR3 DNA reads TGTGCCAGCAGCTTTGTCCCTCCTTACGAGCAGTACTTC. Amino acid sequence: CASSFVPPYEQYF. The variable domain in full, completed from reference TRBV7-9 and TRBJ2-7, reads DTGVSQNPRHKITKRGQNVTFRCDPISEHNRLYWYRQTLGQGPEFLTYFQNEAQLEKSRLLSDRFSAERPKGSFSTLEIQRTEQGDSAMYLCASSFVPPYEQYFGPGTRLTVT.